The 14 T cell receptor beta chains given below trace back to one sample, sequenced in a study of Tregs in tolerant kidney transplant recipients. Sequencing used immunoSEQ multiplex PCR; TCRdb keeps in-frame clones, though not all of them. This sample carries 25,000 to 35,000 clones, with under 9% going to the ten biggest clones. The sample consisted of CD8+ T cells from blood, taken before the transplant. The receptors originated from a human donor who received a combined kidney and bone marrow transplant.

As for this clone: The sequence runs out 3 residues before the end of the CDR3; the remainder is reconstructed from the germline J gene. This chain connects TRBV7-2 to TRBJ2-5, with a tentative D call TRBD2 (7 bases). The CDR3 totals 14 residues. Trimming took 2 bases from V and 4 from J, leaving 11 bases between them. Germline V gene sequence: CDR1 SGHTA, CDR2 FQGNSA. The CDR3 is CASSLIGGRETQYF. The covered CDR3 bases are TGTGCCAGCAGCTTAATCGGGGGGCGAGAGACC.

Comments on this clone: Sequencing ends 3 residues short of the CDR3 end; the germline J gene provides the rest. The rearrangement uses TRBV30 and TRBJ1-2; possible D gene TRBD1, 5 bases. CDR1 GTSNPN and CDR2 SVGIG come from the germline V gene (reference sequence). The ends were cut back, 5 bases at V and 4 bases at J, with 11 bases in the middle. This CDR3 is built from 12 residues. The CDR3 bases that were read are TGTGCCTGGGCAGGGAGTGGCTATGGC. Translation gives CAWAGSGYG. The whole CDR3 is CAWAGSGYGYTF.

CDR3 DNA, as far as it was read: TGTGCCAGCAGCTTACCCAGGGCCTATGGC. Amino acid sequence: CASSLPRAYG. The entire CDR3 is CASSLPRAYGYTF. This sequence joins TRBV7-9 and TRBJ1-2; perhaps TRBD1 as D (5 bases). The read ends 3 residues shy of where the CDR3 ends; the end is completed using the germline J gene. The CDR3 has 13 residues. In germline, CDR1 is SEHNR, CDR2 FQNEAQ (reference sequence). The V gene lost 2 bases and the J gene lost 4 bases, with 8 bases spanning the gap.

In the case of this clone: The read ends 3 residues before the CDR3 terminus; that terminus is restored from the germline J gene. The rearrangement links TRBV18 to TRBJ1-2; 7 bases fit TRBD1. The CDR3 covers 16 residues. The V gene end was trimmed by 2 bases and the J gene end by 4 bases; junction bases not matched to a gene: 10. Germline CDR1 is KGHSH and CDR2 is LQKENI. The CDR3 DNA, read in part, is TGTGCCAGCTCACCAGAGGGGGCAGGGTACGGCTATGGC. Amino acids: CASSPEGAGYGYG. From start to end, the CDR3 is CASSPEGAGYGYGYTF.

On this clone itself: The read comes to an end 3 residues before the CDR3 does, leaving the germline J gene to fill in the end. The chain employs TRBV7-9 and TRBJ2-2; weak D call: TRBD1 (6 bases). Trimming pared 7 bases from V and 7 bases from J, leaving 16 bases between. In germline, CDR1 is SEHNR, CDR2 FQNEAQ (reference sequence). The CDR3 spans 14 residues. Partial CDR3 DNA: TGTGCCAGCACCCTCTCAGGGGCCGTCGGGGAG. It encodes CASTLSGAVGE. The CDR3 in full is CASTLSGAVGELFF.

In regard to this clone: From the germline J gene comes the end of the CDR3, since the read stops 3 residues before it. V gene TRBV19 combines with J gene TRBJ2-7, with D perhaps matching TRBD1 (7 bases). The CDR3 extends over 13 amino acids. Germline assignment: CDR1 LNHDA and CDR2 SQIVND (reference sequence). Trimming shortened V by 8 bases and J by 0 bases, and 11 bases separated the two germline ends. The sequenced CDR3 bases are TGTGCCAGTGGGCAGGGGGGCTCCTACGAG. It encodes CASGQGGSYE. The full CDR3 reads CASGQGGSYEQYF.

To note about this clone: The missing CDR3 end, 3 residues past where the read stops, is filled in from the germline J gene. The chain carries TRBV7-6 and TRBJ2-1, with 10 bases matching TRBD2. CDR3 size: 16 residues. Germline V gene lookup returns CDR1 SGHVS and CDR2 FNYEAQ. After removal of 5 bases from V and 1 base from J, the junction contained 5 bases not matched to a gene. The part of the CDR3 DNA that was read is TGTGCCAGCAGCATACTAGCGGGGACATCCTACAATGAG. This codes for CASSILAGTSYNE. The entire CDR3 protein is CASSILAGTSYNEQFF.

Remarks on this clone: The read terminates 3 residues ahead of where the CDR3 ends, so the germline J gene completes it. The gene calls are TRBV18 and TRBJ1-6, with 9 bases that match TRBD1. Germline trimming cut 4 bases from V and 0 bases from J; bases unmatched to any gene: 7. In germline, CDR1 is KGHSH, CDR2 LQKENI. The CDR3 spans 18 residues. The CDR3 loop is CASSRSGTGSSYNSPLHF. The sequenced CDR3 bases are TGTGCCAGCTCACGATCCGGGACAGGGAGCTCCTATAATTCACCC.

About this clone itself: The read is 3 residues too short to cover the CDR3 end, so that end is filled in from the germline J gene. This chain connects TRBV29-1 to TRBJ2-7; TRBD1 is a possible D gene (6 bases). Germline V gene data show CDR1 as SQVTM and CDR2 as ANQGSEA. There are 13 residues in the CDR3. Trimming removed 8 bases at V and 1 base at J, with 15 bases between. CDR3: CSPGNRVSYEQYF. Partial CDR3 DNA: TGCAGCCCCGGGAACAGGGTATCCTACGAG.

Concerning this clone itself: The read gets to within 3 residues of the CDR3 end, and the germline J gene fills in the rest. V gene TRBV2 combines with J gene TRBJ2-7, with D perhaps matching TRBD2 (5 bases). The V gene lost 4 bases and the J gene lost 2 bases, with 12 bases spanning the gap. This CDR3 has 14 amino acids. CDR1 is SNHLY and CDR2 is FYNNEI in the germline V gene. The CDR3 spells CASSGLGVAYEQYF. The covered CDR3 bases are TGTGCCAGCAGTGGGCTCGGGGTGGCCTACGAG.

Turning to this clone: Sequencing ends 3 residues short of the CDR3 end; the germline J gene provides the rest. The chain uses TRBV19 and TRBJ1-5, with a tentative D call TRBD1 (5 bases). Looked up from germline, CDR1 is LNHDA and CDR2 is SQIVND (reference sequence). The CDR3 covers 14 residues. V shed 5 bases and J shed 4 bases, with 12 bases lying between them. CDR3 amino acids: CASSPSGGNQPQHF. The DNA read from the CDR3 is TGTGCCAGTAGTCCTTCGGGGGGAAATCAGCCC.

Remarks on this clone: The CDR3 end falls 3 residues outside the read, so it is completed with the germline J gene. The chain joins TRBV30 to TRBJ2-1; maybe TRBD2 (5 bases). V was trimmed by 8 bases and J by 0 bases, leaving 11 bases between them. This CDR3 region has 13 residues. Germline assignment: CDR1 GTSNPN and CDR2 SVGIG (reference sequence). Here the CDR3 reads CAGSARSYNEQFF. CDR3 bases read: TGTGCCGGTAGCGCGCGCTCCTACAATGAG.

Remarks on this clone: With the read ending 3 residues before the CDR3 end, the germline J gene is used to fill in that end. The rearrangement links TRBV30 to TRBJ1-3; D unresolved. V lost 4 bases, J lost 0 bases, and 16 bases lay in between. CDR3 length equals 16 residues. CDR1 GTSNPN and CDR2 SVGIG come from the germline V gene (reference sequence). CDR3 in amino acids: CAWIEHSGDSGNTIYF. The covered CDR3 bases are TGTGCCTGGATCGAACACTCGGGTGACTCTGGAAACACC.

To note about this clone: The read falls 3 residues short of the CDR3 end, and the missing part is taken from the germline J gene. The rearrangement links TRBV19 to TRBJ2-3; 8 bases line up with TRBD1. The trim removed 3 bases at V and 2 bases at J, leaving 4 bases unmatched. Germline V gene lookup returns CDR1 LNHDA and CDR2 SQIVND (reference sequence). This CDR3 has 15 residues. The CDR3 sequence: CASSMWQGATDTQYF. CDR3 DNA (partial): TGTGCCAGTAGTATGTGGCAGGGGGCCACAGATACG.